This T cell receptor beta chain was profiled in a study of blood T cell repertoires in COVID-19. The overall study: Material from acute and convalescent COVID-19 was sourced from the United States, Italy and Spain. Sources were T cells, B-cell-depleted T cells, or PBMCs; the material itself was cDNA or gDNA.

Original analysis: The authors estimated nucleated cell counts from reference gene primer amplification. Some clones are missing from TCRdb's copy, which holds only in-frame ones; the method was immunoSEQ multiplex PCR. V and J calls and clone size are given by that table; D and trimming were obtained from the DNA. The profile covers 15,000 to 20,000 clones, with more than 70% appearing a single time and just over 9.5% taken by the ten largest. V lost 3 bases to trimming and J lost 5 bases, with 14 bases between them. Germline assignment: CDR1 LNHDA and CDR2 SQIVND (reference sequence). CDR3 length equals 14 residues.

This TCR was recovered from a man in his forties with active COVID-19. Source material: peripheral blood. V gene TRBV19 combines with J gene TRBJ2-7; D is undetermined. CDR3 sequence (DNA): TGTGCCAGTAGTATTTATGATAGGAGCCACGAGCAGTACTTC. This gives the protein CASSIYDRSHEQYF.